What follows are 29 T cell receptor beta chains derived from one specimen sequenced in a study of T cells in women clearing cervical HPV infection. Clones were sequenced by immunoSEQ multiplex PCR, and TCRdb holds only the in-frame ones, with some missing. The listing records more than 30,000 clones. Sample: blood buffy coat. Receptor source: a woman aged 18 to 75 with a cervical HPV16 infection that either progressed to CIN3+ or cleared (not recorded which).

In regard to this clone: With the read ending 3 residues before the CDR3 end, the germline J gene is used to fill in that end. V and J are TRBV20-1 and TRBJ2-3; TRBD2 matches at 9 bases. CDR3 length equals 14 residues. Germline values: CDR1 DFQATT, CDR2 SNEGSKA (reference sequence). CDR3 protein: CSASSGSSVETQYF. Incomplete CDR3 DNA: TGCAGTGCCAGTAGCGGGAGTTCGGTAGAGACG.

Regarding this clone: The read falls 3 residues short of the CDR3 end, and the missing part is taken from the germline J gene. The chain uses TRBV20-1 and TRBJ2-2; D unclear. The germline gives CDR1 DFQATT, CDR2 SNEGSKA (reference sequence). The CDR3 extends over 13 amino acids. The covered CDR3 bases are TGCAGTGCTAGAGAGCGGCAATATTCACCG. Protein product: CSARERQYSP. The complete CDR3 sequence is CSARERQYSPLFF.

The part of the CDR3 DNA that was read is TGTGCCAGCAGCTCAACCGGGGGAATCAACACCGGGGAG. It yields the protein CASSSTGGINTGE. In full, the CDR3 reads CASSSTGGINTGELFF. The V call is TRBV7-3, the J call TRBJ2-2, with D perhaps TRBD2 (6 bases). Sequencing ends 3 residues short of the CDR3 end; the germline J gene provides the rest. Trimming took 4 bases from V and 2 from J, leaving 14 bases between them. This CDR3 has 16 amino acids. The germline V gene has CDR1 SGHTA and CDR2 FQGTGA.

Of note for this clone: The CDR3 end falls 3 residues outside the read, so it is completed with the germline J gene. This chain uses TRBV30 with TRBJ1-1, with TRBD1 as a possible D gene (6 bases). Germline CDR1 and CDR2: GTSNPN and SVGIG (reference sequence). The V and J ends lost 7 bases and 7 bases respectively, with 10 bases between them. The CDR3 consists of 10 residues. The CDR3 protein is CAYHRVEAFF. The CDR3 bases that were read are TGTGCCTATCACAGGGTTGAA.

Regarding this clone: The CDR3 goes on 3 residues after the read ends, and that part is filled in from the germline J gene. V usage is TRBV18 and J usage is TRBJ1-3; 11 nucleotides match TRBD1. This CDR3 comprises 19 residues. Germline V gene data show CDR1 as KGHSH and CDR2 as LQKENI. The V segment lost 2 bases and the J segment 2 bases; nucleotides outside the gene matches: 11. CDR3 amino acids: CASSPGQGATRLPGNTIYF. CDR3 DNA (partial): TGTGCCAGCTCACCAGGACAGGGGGCTACTAGACTGCCTGGAAACACC.

For this clone: The sequence runs out 3 residues before the end of the CDR3; the remainder is reconstructed from the germline J gene. The rearrangement links TRBV7-2 to TRBJ2-7; 11 nucleotides agree with TRBD1. The J segment lost 2 bases and the V segment lost 4 bases, leaving 4 bases of the junction unmatched. The V gene's germline CDR1 is SGHTA and CDR2 FQGNSA. This CDR3 region has 15 residues. CDR3 DNA (partial): TGTGCCAGCAGCTCGCGGACAGGGGGCACCTACGAG. It specifies CASSSRTGGTYE. In full, the CDR3 reads CASSSRTGGTYEQYF.

With respect to this clone: The CDR3 end falls 3 residues outside the read, so it is completed with the germline J gene. The chain has TRBV29-1 and TRBJ1-2; the D gene is possibly TRBD1 (5 bases). Germline V gives CDR1 SQVTM, CDR2 ANQGSEA. This CDR3 contains 14 residues. The CDR3 is CSGATGLGFNDYTF. Partial CDR3 DNA: TGCAGCGGTGCAACAGGCCTAGGTTTCAATGAC.

On this clone: Coverage ceases 3 residues before the CDR3 finishes, and the germline J gene fills in the end. The chain employs TRBV29-1 and TRBJ2-1; no definite D call. Trimming took off 3 bases at V and 1 base at J, with 4 bases between the two ends. Germline CDR1 SQVTM, CDR2 ANQGSEA. The CDR3 consists of 12 residues. The part of the CDR3 DNA that was read is TGCAGCGTTGACAAATCCTACAATGAG. This codes for CSVDKSYNE. The whole CDR3 sequence reads CSVDKSYNEQFF.

With regard to this clone: The CDR3 end falls 3 residues outside the read, so it is completed with the germline J gene. The V call is TRBV13, the J call TRBJ2-5; 8 nucleotides align to TRBD1. Germline V gene data show CDR1 as PRHDT and CDR2 as FYEKMQ (reference sequence). This CDR3 has 15 residues. With 0 bases clipped from V and 2 bases from J, the junction kept 2 bases outside the gene matches. The CDR3 bases that were read are TGTGCCAGCAGCTTAGGAAACAGGGGGCAAGAGACC. Amino acids: CASSLGNRGQET. The full CDR3 protein reads CASSLGNRGQETQYF.

Notes on this clone: The missing CDR3 end, 3 residues past where the read stops, is filled in from the germline J gene. The chain recombines TRBV7-2 with TRBJ1-2, with 7 nucleotides matching TRBD1. Germline CDR1 and CDR2: SGHTA and FQGNSA. The CDR3 runs to 13 residues. The trim removed 4 bases at V and 2 bases at J, leaving 1 base unmatched. The CDR3 is CASSSQGNYGYTF. CDR3 DNA, as far as it was read: TGTGCCAGCAGCTCACAGGGGAACTATGGC. Complete variable domain (other parts from reference TRBV7-2 and TRBJ1-2): GAGVSQSPSNKVTEKGKDVELRCDPISGHTALYWYRQSLGQGLEFLIYFQGNSAPDKSGLPSDRFSAERTGGSVSTLTIQRTQQEDSAVYLCASSSQGNYGYTFGSGTRLTVV.

As to this clone: The CDR3 end is not reached by the read, which stops 3 residues before it; the germline J gene fills it in. The V call is TRBV19, the J call TRBJ2-5; the D is unclear. This CDR3 contains 17 residues. The V and J ends lost 4 bases and 5 bases respectively, with 23 bases between them. Germline lookup yields CDR1 LNHDA and CDR2 SQIVND (reference sequence). The CDR3 sequence: CASSKLTAARLTETQYF. The part of the CDR3 DNA that was read is TGTGCCAGTAGTAAGCTAACCGCGGCCCGACTCACTGAGACC.

On this clone: Read data end 3 residues before the CDR3 end; the end is taken from the germline J gene. This chain joins TRBV2 and TRBJ1-3; D unresolved. V lost 3 bases to trimming and J lost 4 bases, with 7 bases between them. The CDR3 has 13 residues. Germline CDR1 SNHLY, CDR2 FYNNEI. The part of the CDR3 DNA that was read is TGTGCCAGCAGTGATCTAAACGGAAACACC. Its protein product is CASSDLNGNT. The whole CDR3 sequence is CASSDLNGNTIYF.

Turning to this clone: Coverage ceases 3 residues before the CDR3 finishes, and the germline J gene fills in the end. The chain couples TRBV19 to TRBJ1-2, with D possibly being TRBD1 (5 bases). CDR3 size: 15 residues. The germline V gene has CDR1 LNHDA and CDR2 SQIVND (reference sequence). The CDR3 loop is CASSLLAGDSYDYTF. The part of the CDR3 DNA that was read is TGTGCCAGTAGTCTACTAGCGGGGGATTCCTACGAC.

Remarks on this clone: The read comes to an end 3 residues before the CDR3 does, leaving the germline J gene to fill in the end. The J gene is TRBJ1-1, the V gene TRBV19, with TRBD1 identical over 7 bases. The CDR3 sequence is 14 residues long. Germline CDR1 LNHDA, CDR2 SQIVND (reference sequence). Trimming removed 4 bases from V and 3 bases from J; junction bases left unmatched: 5. The DNA read from the CDR3 is TGTGCCAGTAGTAGCGGGACAGCTTACACTGAA. Protein sequence: CASSSGTAYTE. The full CDR3 sequence reads CASSSGTAYTEAFF.

Remarks on this clone: The sequenced fragment ends 3 residues before the CDR3 boundary, so the rest is inferred from the germline J gene. The gene calls are TRBV5-6 and TRBJ1-5; the D gene is possibly TRBD1 (5 bases). V gave up 1 base and J gave up 4 bases, with 9 bases separating them. Germline CDR1 is SGHDT and CDR2 is YYEEEE. This CDR3 comprises 14 residues. CDR3 loop: CASSLYGGNQPQHF. Incomplete CDR3 DNA: TGTGCCAGCAGCTTGTACGGGGGGAATCAGCCC.

Remarks on this clone: The sequence runs out 3 residues before the end of the CDR3; the remainder is reconstructed from the germline J gene. The rearrangement joins TRBV18 to TRBJ2-4, with 9 bases fitting TRBD1. Per germline, CDR1 KGHSH and CDR2 LQKENI. The CDR3 totals 18 residues. CDR3 region: CASSPSSTGGLRNYGQYF. Incomplete CDR3 DNA: TGTGCCAGCTCACCAAGTTCGACAGGGGGATTGAGAAACTATGGT.

Note on this clone: The read ends 3 residues shy of where the CDR3 ends; the end is completed using the germline J gene. The V gene is TRBV7-6, the J gene TRBJ1-2; 9 nucleotides align to TRBD1. The CDR3 sequence is 14 residues long. V dropped 5 bases and J dropped 6; count of bases not matched to a gene: 7. Germline assignment: CDR1 SGHVS and CDR2 FNYEAQ. The DNA read from the CDR3 is TGTGCCAGCAGCGATGATGGGACAGGGCATGGC. Translating gives CASSDDGTGHG. Given in full, the CDR3 is CASSDDGTGHGYTF.

Points on this clone: The read halts 3 residues ahead of the CDR3 end, with the missing end drawn from the germline J gene. The genes are TRBV7-3 and TRBJ2-5; 14 nucleotides line up with TRBD2. Germline-derived CDR1 and CDR2 are SGHTA and FQGTGA. The CDR3 consists of 15 residues. The ends lost 5 bases at V and 4 bases at J; junction bases unmatched: 3. CDR3 DNA (partial): TGTGCCAGCAGCCGAGGGACTAGCGGGGGAGAGACC. It translates to CASSRGTSGGET. The CDR3 as a whole reads CASSRGTSGGETQYF.

As concerns this clone: The CDR3 end is not reached by the read, which stops 3 residues before it; the germline J gene fills it in. This chain links TRBV19 with TRBJ1-4; D might be TRBD1 (6 bases). Trimming removed 2 bases at V and 3 bases at J, with 7 bases between. The CDR3 covers 14 residues. In germline, CDR1 is LNHDA, CDR2 SQIVND (reference sequence). The covered CDR3 bases are TGTGCCAGTAGTATATCAGGGGCTAATGAAAAA. It specifies CASSISGANEK. The whole CDR3 sequence reads CASSISGANEKLFF.

This clone registers medium-sized by frequency. The read halts 3 residues ahead of the CDR3 end, with the missing end drawn from the germline J gene. The chain employs TRBV30 and TRBJ1-2; weak D call: TRBD1 (5 bases). In germline, CDR1 is GTSNPN, CDR2 SVGIG (reference sequence). The CDR3 is 15 residues long. V was pared by 0 bases and J by 4 bases, with 15 bases between. The CDR3 region is CAWSVGGAVSYGYTF. CDR3 bases read: TGTGCCTGGAGTGTAGGAGGGGCAGTTAGCTATGGC.

Concerning this clone itself: The observed sequence ends 3 residues before the CDR3 terminus, with the missing tail filled in from the germline J gene. The chain carries TRBV7-2 and TRBJ1-2, with 7 bases lining up with TRBD1. Germline CDR1 is SGHTA and CDR2 is FQGNSA. The CDR3 has 13 residues. The CDR3 bases that were read are TGTGCCAGCAGCCCGCTACAGGGGAACATC. Amino acid sequence: CASSPLQGNI. The CDR3 in full is CASSPLQGNIYTF.

With respect to this clone: Coverage ceases 3 residues before the CDR3 finishes, and the germline J gene fills in the end. Other DNA variants within this sample encode the same CDR3. The rearrangement joins TRBV5-1 to TRBJ2-1, with 7 bases lining up with TRBD2. Germline loops: CDR1 SGHRS, CDR2 YFSETQ. The junction had 6 bases not matched to a gene; V was cut back by 5 bases and J by 4 bases. The CDR3 totals 14 residues. The CDR3 spells CASSASGGYNEQFF. The sequenced CDR3 bases are TGCGCCAGCAGTGCTAGCGGAGGTTACAATGAG.

For this clone: The read finishes 3 residues shy of the CDR3 end, and the germline J gene is used to complete it. J is TRBJ2-7 and V is TRBV2; D possibly corresponds to TRBD1 (5 bases). CDR1 and CDR2 from the germline V gene are SNHLY and FYNNEI. The CDR3 loop spans 15 amino acids. The V and J ends lost 1 base and 2 bases respectively, with 12 bases between them. CDR3 DNA (partial): TGTGCCAGCAGTGAAGTTCAGGGTAGTCCCTACGAG. It specifies CASSEVQGSPYE. The CDR3 reads in full as CASSEVQGSPYEQYF.

Incomplete CDR3 DNA: TGTGCCAGCAGCCTCGAAGGGTCTACCAATGAG. Amino acid sequence: CASSLEGSTNE. The full CDR3 is CASSLEGSTNEQFF. The V and J genes are TRBV7-9 and TRBJ2-1; D gene unclear. From the germline J gene comes the end of the CDR3, since the read stops 3 residues before it. CDR1 and CDR2 from the germline V gene are SEHNR and FQNEAQ (reference sequence). This CDR3 contains 14 residues. Deletions cut 5 bases from V and 6 bases from J, with 14 bases between.

Note on this clone: The CDR3 end falls 3 residues outside the read, so it is completed with the germline J gene. The gene calls are TRBV2 and TRBJ2-3; possible D gene TRBD1, 5 bases. CDR3 length equals 15 residues. Germline CDR1 and CDR2: SNHLY and FYNNEI. CDR3 DNA, as far as it was read: TGTGCCAGCAGTGAACAGGGTGAGGCCCAAGAGACG. Translating gives CASSEQGEAQET. The whole CDR3 sequence reads CASSEQGEAQETQYF.

Comment on this clone: The read stops 3 residues short of the end of the CDR3; the missing end is completed from the germline J gene. The rearrangement links TRBV7-8 to TRBJ1-2; D is ambiguous. The CDR3 is made up of 15 amino acids. CDR1 is SGHVS and CDR2 is FQNEAQ in the germline V gene. The germline V and J ends were trimmed by 0 bases and 4 bases, with 12 bases remaining between them. The covered CDR3 bases are TGTGCCAGCAGCTTAGCGCGGGAGACCTCCTATGGC. It specifies CASSLARETSYG. The full CDR3 sequence reads CASSLARETSYGYTF.

To note about this clone: Read coverage stops 3 residues before the CDR3 terminus; the germline J gene supplies the remainder. The chain has TRBV5-1 and TRBJ2-5, with 12 bases identical to TRBD1. With 4 bases clipped from V and 1 base from J, the junction kept 8 bases outside the gene matches. CDR1 is SGHRS, CDR2 YFSETQ, per germline. The CDR3 loop spans 17 amino acids. The CDR3 reads CASSPGTGGLIQETQYF. The part of the CDR3 DNA that was read is TGCGCCAGCAGCCCCGGGACAGGGGGCCTGATCCAAGAGACC.

For this clone: With the read ending 3 residues before the CDR3 end, the germline J gene is used to fill in that end. This chain connects TRBV29-1 to TRBJ1-4; no clear D. V dropped 0 bases and J dropped 2 bases, with 16 bases sitting between them. The length of the CDR3 is 17 residues. CDR1 is SQVTM, CDR2 ANQGSEA, per germline. CDR3: CSVEDKTARGTNEKLFF. The CDR3 bases that were read are TGCAGCGTTGAAGACAAAACAGCCCGTGGGACTAATGAAAAA.

Of note for this clone: Read coverage stops 3 residues before the CDR3 terminus; the germline J gene supplies the remainder. The chain uses TRBV14 and TRBJ2-1; 8 bases line up with TRBD2. This CDR3 has 15 amino acids. V gave up 4 bases and J gave up 8 bases; unmatched junction bases: 10. Germline V gene sequence: CDR1 SGHDN, CDR2 FVKESK. CDR3 DNA (partial): TGTGCCAGCAGCCCTGGCGGGAGGAGGATATATGAG. Translating it yields CASSPGGRRIYE. In full, the CDR3 reads CASSPGGRRIYEQFF. Full variable domain (remainder filled in from reference TRBV14 and TRBJ2-1): EAGVTQFPSHSVIEKGQTVTLRCDPISGHDNLYWYRRVMGKEIKFLLHFVKESKQDESGMPNNRFLAERTGGTYSTLKVQPAELEDSGVYFCASSPGGRRIYEQFFGPGTRLTVL.